Listed below are T cell receptor beta chains from one sample, sequenced in a study of Ad26.COV2.S vaccination and SARS-CoV-2 variants. Clones were read by immunoSEQ multiplex PCR, and TCRdb kept only the in-frame ones, dropping some. The data show nearly 400,000 clones, 89% seen once. The sample consisted of peripheral blood, taken in a trial of Ad26.COV2.S vaccine versus placebo. The receptors stem from a person aged 18-65 years who received the Ad26.COV2.S COVID-19 vaccine or a placebo. CDR3s include the opening cysteine and the closing phenylalanine or tryptophan. The order of the fields is V gene, clone size, D gene, CDR3 protein. D genes are given only for firm matches. For some rows the clone size is stated as once, few or many, or as a class when expanded; others skip it.

v_gene: TRBV28; abundance: -; d_gene: -; CDR3aa: CASSYSREQFF
v_gene: TRBV18; abundance: once; d_gene: -; CDR3aa: CASSPPSEGAEKLFF
v_gene: TRBV3-1/TRBV3-2; abundance: -; d_gene: TRBD1; CDR3aa: CASSQDWRDRVNSNSPLHF
v_gene: TRBV5-6; abundance: -; d_gene: -; CDR3aa: CASSLESTGITNEKLFF
v_gene: TRBV7-3; abundance: -; d_gene: TRBD2; CDR3aa: CASSLRTSGTGNEQFF
v_gene: TRBV3-1/TRBV3-2; abundance: -; d_gene: -; CDR3aa: CASSQEGGLYGYTF
v_gene: TRBV14; abundance: -; d_gene: -; CDR3aa: CASSVNMNTEAFF
v_gene: TRBV7-2; abundance: -; d_gene: -; CDR3aa: CASRSPLHTDTQYF
v_gene: TRBV6-5; abundance: -; d_gene: -; CDR3aa: CASSYSKRQKASEQYF
v_gene: TRBV28; abundance: -; d_gene: TRBD2; CDR3aa: CASSFVVAGKDTQYF
v_gene: TRBV7-2; abundance: once; d_gene: -; CDR3aa: CASSVAGHTGELFF
v_gene: TRBV6-5; abundance: -; d_gene: -; CDR3aa: CATRYGTSGNTIYF
v_gene: TRBV7-8; abundance: -; d_gene: -; CDR3aa: CASSLAKEGSEAFF
v_gene: TRBV6-5; abundance: -; d_gene: -; CDR3aa: CASSPSLPSYEQYF
v_gene: TRBV9; abundance: -; d_gene: TRBD2; CDR3aa: CASSVVKREVYEQYF
v_gene: TRBV18; abundance: -; d_gene: -; CDR3aa: CASSPARGNEQFF
v_gene: TRBV28; abundance: -; d_gene: -; CDR3aa: CASSFFGANQPQHF
v_gene: TRBV18; abundance: -; d_gene: -; CDR3aa: CASSLAVAVHPGELFF
v_gene: TRBV6-2/TRBV6-3; abundance: few; d_gene: TRBD2; CDR3aa: CASSPGTSTYNEQFF
v_gene: TRBV19; abundance: -; d_gene: TRBD2; CDR3aa: CASSINRGRGYNEQFF
v_gene: TRBV28; abundance: -; d_gene: -; CDR3aa: CASSFGRMNTEAFF
v_gene: TRBV19; abundance: -; d_gene: TRBD1; CDR3aa: CASRRQGLNQPQHF
v_gene: TRBV11-2; abundance: -; d_gene: TRBD2; CDR3aa: CASSLIAGEIPGELFF
v_gene: TRBV2; abundance: once; d_gene: -; CDR3aa: CASSVTLAGWDNEQFF
v_gene: TRBV30; abundance: -; d_gene: -; CDR3aa: CAWSEGRTSTDTQYF
v_gene: TRBV5-1; abundance: -; d_gene: -; CDR3aa: CASSLTPNEKLFF
v_gene: TRBV9; abundance: -; d_gene: TRBD2; CDR3aa: CASSRSSGRNGYEQYF
v_gene: TRBV18; abundance: -; d_gene: -; CDR3aa: CASSPASLETQYF
v_gene: TRBV6-2/TRBV6-3; abundance: -; d_gene: -; CDR3aa: CASSYSRERPTDTQYF
v_gene: TRBV28; abundance: many; d_gene: -; CDR3aa: CASSSLTPKEQYF
v_gene: TRBV10-3; abundance: -; d_gene: TRBD2; CDR3aa: CAISDSGRPTGEQFF
v_gene: TRBV7-8; abundance: -; d_gene: TRBD1; CDR3aa: CASSSRGQGLYQPQHF
v_gene: TRBV5-1; abundance: once; d_gene: -; CDR3aa: CASSWDTNYGYTF
v_gene: TRBV29-1; abundance: -; d_gene: TRBD1; CDR3aa: CSVAGQENQPQHF
v_gene: TRBV21-1; abundance: -; d_gene: -; CDR3aa: CASSRWGEFNEQFF
v_gene: TRBV27; abundance: -; d_gene: -; CDR3aa: CASSLRLITYNEQFF
v_gene: TRBV28; abundance: -; d_gene: -; CDR3aa: CASSPGGGNLQETQYF
v_gene: TRBV18; abundance: -; d_gene: TRBD1; CDR3aa: CASSPATGGLETQYF
v_gene: TRBV2; abundance: -; d_gene: TRBD2; CDR3aa: CASKELAGPLAKNIQYF
v_gene: TRBV7-2; abundance: -; d_gene: -; CDR3aa: CASSPKVTPYEQYF